The 14 T cell receptor beta chains in this list originate from one sample, sequenced in a study of identical twins. TCRdb fed the 5' RACE reads into MiXCR, producing one record per CDR3 protein. The sample consists of roughly 1,500,000 distinct CDR3 sequences, about 32% of them appearing once. The material sequenced was cord blood. The receptor set was obtained from a newborn girl in good health.

There are a few counts of this clonotype. The gene calls are TRBV6-5 and TRBJ2-1; D ambiguous. CDR3 length: 11 amino acids. Trimming removed 4 bases from V and 8 bases from J, with 6 bases in between. Germline CDR1 MNHEY, CDR2 SVGAGI. DNA for the CDR3: TGTGCCAGCAGTTCTGTCTATGAGCAGTTCTTC. Its protein is CASSSVYEQFF.

This chain uses TRBV29-1 with TRBJ2-1; no clear D. The CDR3 extends over 14 amino acids. Per the germline V gene, CDR1 is SQVTM and CDR2 is ANQGSEA. V lost 4 bases, J lost 10 bases, and 20 bases lay in between. CDR3 in amino acids: CSVAFRAVTYEQFF. In DNA form, the CDR3 reads TGCAGCGTTGCCTTTAGGGCGGTCACCTACGAGCAGTTCTTC.

The chain links TRBV2 to TRBJ2-2, with 11 bases fitting TRBD1. Germline trimming cut 6 bases from V and 8 bases from J; bases unmatched to any gene: 2. The CDR3 has 13 residues. Germline-derived CDR1 and CDR2 are SNHLY and FYNNEI. The CDR3 sequence: CASRGTGGGELFF. The CDR3 nucleotides read TGTGCCAGCAGGGGGACAGGGGGAGGGGAGCTGTTTTTT.

CDR3 bases: TGTGCCAGCAGTTTAGGGGCCCTAAGCGGGAGCTCCTACAATGAGCAGTTCTTC. Protein product: CASSLGALSGSSYNEQFF. The chain has TRBV28 and TRBJ2-1; 8 positions agree with TRBD2. Trimming removed 2 bases from V and 0 bases from J; junction bases left unmatched: 9. In germline, CDR1 is MDHEN, CDR2 SYDVKM. The CDR3 contains 18 residues.

The chain uses TRBV5-1 and TRBJ2-5; unclear D gene. CDR3 length: 13 residues. In germline, CDR1 is SGHRS, CDR2 YFSETQ. The V end was cut by 4 bases, the J end by 11 bases, with 18 bases between. The CDR3 nucleotides are TGCGCCAGCAGCATAGGTACCTACAATGAGCAGTACTTC. Amino acids: CASSIGTYNEQYF.

This clonotype was found a few times. CDR3 loop: CASSATSSLYEQYF. Written as DNA, the CDR3 is TGTGCCAGCAGTGCAACTAGCAGCCTATACGAGCAGTACTTC. The V call is TRBV27, the J call TRBJ2-5; D may be TRBD2 (6 bases). Judging by the DNA end, TRBJ2-7 fits better; the J call may be wrong. Germline CDR1 reads MNHEY; CDR2 reads SMNVEV (reference sequence). The CDR3 length is 14 residues.

The chain recombines TRBV6-2 or TRBV6-3 with TRBJ2-3; 7 bases align to TRBD2. Germline V gene sequence: CDR1 MNHEY, CDR2 SVGEGT. V lost 0 bases to trimming and J lost 0 bases; unmatched junction nucleotides: 9. The CDR3 loop spans 18 amino acids. CDR3 sequence (DNA): TGTGCCAGCAGTTACTCGTTGAAAGCGGGATCAAGCACAGATACGCAGTATTTT. It encodes CASSYSLKAGSSTDTQYF.

This clonotype turned up a few times. This rearrangement joins TRBV4-2 to TRBJ2-3; no reliable D call. The CDR3 is made up of 15 amino acids. Germline CDR1 is LGHNA and CDR2 is YNFKEQ. Deletions cut 1 base from V and 1 base from J, with 9 bases between. The chain's CDR3 is CASSQAGPRTDTQYF. CDR3 nucleotides: TGTGCCAGCAGCCAAGCGGGTCCCCGCACAGATACGCAGTATTTT.

This sequence joins TRBV6-6 and TRBJ2-7; the D gene is possibly TRBD1 (5 bases). CDR1 MNHNY and CDR2 SVGAGI come from the germline V gene (reference sequence). The CDR3 loop spans 13 amino acids. The V gene lost 6 bases and the J gene lost 6 bases, with 15 bases spanning the gap. The CDR3, as DNA: TGTGCCAGCAGCAAAACAAGGGGCAGCGAGCAGTACTTC. Its protein is CASSKTRGSEQYF.

This chain connects TRBV20-1 to TRBJ2-3, with 12 bases fitting TRBD2. CDR3 size: 16 residues. Germline trimming cut 1 base from V and 2 bases from J; bases unmatched to any gene: 4. Germline lookup yields CDR1 DFQATT and CDR2 SNEGSKA (reference sequence). CDR3 residues: CSARAPSGRATDTQYF. The DNA of the CDR3 is TGCAGTGCTAGAGCTCCTAGCGGGAGGGCCACAGATACGCAGTATTTT.

This clonotype was detected a few times. V usage is TRBV6-6 and J usage is TRBJ2-1; 8 nucleotides match TRBD2. The CDR3 extends over 15 amino acids. Germline values: CDR1 MNHNY, CDR2 SVGAGI (reference sequence). J lost 8 bases, V lost 5 bases, and 11 bases had no gene match. As DNA, the CDR3 is TGTGCCAGCAGTAGCCCGGGACTAGAGGGGCATGAGCAGTTCTTC. It is translated as CASSSPGLEGHEQFF.

This clonotype was detected a few times. This chain uses TRBV12-3 or TRBV12-4 with TRBJ2-1; D unclear. The CDR3 extends over 16 amino acids. The V and J ends lost 2 bases and 0 bases respectively, with 11 bases between them. Here the CDR3 DNA reads TGTGCCAGCAGTTTATTTCGAGCGAGCTCCTACAATGAGCAGTTCTTC. As protein: CASSLFRASSYNEQFF.

This clonotype turned up a few times. The rearrangement uses TRBV29-1 and TRBJ2-1, with a possible D match to TRBD2 (5 bases). The V end lost 7 bases, the J end lost 2 bases, and 15 bases lay between the germline ends. Per the germline V gene, CDR1 is SQVTM and CDR2 is ANQGSEA. The CDR3 has 14 amino acids. CDR3 in DNA: TGCAGCGCCGAGAGGACTGGGACCTACAATGAGCAGTTCTTC. Its translation is CSAERTGTYNEQFF.

This chain connects TRBV9 to TRBJ1-2; D is perhaps TRBD1 (6 bases). Germline CDR1 and CDR2: SGDLS and YYNGEE. The CDR3 length is 16 residues. The V end was cut by 3 bases, the J end by 6 bases, with 21 bases between. CDR3 nucleotides: TGTGCCAGCAGCGGTACAGGGACGCCGCTTAGCCATGGCTACACCTTC. Its translation: CASSGTGTPLSHGYTF.